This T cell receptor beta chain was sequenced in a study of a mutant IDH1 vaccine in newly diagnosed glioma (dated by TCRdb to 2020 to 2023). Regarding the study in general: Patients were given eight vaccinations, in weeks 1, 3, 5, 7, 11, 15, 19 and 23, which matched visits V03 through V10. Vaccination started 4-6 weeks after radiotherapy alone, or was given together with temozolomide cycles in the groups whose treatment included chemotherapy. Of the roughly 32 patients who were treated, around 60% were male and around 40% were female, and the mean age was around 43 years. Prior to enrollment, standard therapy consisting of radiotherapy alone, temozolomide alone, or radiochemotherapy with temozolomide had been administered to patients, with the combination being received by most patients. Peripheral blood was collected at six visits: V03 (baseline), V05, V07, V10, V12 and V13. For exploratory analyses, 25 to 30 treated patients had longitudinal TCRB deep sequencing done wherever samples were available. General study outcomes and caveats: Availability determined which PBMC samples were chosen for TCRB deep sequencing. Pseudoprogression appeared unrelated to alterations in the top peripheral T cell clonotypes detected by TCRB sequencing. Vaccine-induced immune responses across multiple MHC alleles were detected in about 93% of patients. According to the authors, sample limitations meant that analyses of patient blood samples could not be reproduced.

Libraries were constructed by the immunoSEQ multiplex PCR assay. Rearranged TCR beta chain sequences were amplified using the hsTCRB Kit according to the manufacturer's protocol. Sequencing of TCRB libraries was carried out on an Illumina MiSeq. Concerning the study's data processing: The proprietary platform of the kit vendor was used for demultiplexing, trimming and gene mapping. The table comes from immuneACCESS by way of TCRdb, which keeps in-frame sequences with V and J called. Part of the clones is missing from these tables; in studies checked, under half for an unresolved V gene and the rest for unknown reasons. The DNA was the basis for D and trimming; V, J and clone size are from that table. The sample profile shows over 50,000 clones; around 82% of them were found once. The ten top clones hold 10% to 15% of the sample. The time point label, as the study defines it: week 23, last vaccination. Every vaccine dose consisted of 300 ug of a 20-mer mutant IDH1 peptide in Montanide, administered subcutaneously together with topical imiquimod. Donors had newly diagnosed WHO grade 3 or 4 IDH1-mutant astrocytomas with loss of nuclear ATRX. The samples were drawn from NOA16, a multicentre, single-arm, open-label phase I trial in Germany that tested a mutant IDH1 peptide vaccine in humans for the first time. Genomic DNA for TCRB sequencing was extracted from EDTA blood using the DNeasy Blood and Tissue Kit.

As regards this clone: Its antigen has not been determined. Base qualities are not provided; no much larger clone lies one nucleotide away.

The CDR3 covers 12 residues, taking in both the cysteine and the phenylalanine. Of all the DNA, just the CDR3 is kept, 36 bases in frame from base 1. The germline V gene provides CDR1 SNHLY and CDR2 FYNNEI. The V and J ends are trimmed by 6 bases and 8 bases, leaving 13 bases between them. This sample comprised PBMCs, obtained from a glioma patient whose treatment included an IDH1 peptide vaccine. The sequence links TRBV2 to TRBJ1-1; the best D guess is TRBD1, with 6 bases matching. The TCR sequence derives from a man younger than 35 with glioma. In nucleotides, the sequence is TGTGCCAGCAGCCTGCAGGGACAAGAAGCTTTCTTT. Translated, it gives CASSLQGQEAFF.